This T cell receptor (beta chain) was sequenced for a study of blood T cell repertoires in COVID-19. Looking at the study overall: There were acute and convalescent COVID-19 samples, and they came from the United States, Italy and Spain.

This clone was recorded a few times. Germline V gene lookup returns CDR1 LGHDT and CDR2 YNNKEL (reference sequence). The CDR3 is made up of 16 amino acids. Trimming cost V 0 bases and J 4 bases; bases outside gene matches: 4. Measured with immunoSEQ multiplex PCR; TCRdb has only the in-frame clones, and not every one. The profile covers around 99,000 clones, with 80% appearing a single time and around 4.7% taken by the ten largest. The source material was peripheral blood. The chain joins TRBV3-1 (or the pseudogene TRBV3-2) to TRBJ2-1; 9 bases line up with TRBD2. This sequence was found in a human donor in a cohort sampled during active or convalescent COVID-19. The CDR3 protein is CASSQDVAGGYNEQFF. In nucleotides, the CDR3 is TGTGCCAGCAGCCAAGACGTGGCGGGAGGGTACAATGAGCAGTTCTTC.